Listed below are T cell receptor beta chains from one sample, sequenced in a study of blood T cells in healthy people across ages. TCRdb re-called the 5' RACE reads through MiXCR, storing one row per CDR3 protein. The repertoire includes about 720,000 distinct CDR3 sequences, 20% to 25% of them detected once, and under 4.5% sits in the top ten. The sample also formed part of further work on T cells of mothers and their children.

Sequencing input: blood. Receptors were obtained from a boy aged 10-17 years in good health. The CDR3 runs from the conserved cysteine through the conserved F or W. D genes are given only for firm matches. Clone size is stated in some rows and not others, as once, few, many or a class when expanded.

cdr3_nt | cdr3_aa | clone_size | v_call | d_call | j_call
TGCGCCAGCAGCCGCGATAGGGCTGATGAGCAGTTCTTC | CASSRDRADEQFF | many | TRBV4-3 | . | TRBJ2-1
TGTGCCAGCAGTTTATCGTATTGGACTAGCGGGGGCCAAGAGACCCAGTACTTC | CASSLSYWTSGGQETQYF | . | TRBV27 | TRBD2 | TRBJ2-5
TGTGCCAGCAGCCCCCCCGAGGGTCGGGAGACCCAGTACTTC | CASSPPEGRETQYF | few | TRBV5-4 | . | TRBJ2-5
TGTGCCAGCAGTTTATCGAGGAGACTGTACCAAGAGACCCAGTACTTC | CASSLSRRLYQETQYF | . | TRBV27 | . | TRBJ2-5
TGTGCCAGCAGTTCGTTCGGGACAGGGAACAATGAGCAGTTCTTC | CASSSFGTGNNEQFF | few | TRBV28 | TRBD1 | TRBJ2-1
TGTGCCAGCAGTCGAACCCGGACAGCGACAGATACGCAGTATTTT | CASSRTRTATDTQYF | once | TRBV6-5 | . | TRBJ2-3
TGCGCCAGCAGCCACCTGACAGAGTACGAGCAGTACTTC | CASSHLTEYEQYF | few | TRBV4-1 | . | TRBJ2-7
TGCAGCGTTCGAACTCTTACAGGGTCGGACACTGAAGCTTTCTTT | CSVRTLTGSDTEAFF | . | TRBV29-1 | . | TRBJ1-1
TGTGCCAGCTCCCACAACAGGGGAGGCGAAAAACTGTTTTTT | CASSHNRGGEKLFF | few | TRBV18 | TRBD1 | TRBJ1-4
TGTGCCAGCAGCCAAGATAACATCGGGGACTACAATGAGCAGTTCTTC | CASSQDNIGDYNEQFF | . | TRBV4-2 | . | TRBJ2-1
TGCAGCGTTTACGGAGGGGGCTCCTACAATGAGCAGTTCTTC | CSVYGGGSYNEQFF | . | TRBV29-1 | . | TRBJ2-1
TGTGCCAGCAGCCAGGTCCTAGCGGGCAACCGCCCGGGCTACGAGCAGTACTTC | CASSQVLAGNRPGYEQYF | few | TRBV4-2 | TRBD2 | TRBJ2-7
TGCGCCAGCAGCTTCCTAGCGGGTAGTCAGCAGACCCAGTACTTC | CASSFLAGSQQTQYF | few | TRBV5-1 | TRBD2 | TRBJ2-5
TGTGCTAGCAGCTTGAATGGACTAGCGGGCACAGATACGCAGTATTTT | CASSLNGLAGTDTQYF | . | TRBV7-7 | TRBD2 | TRBJ2-3
TGTGCCAGCAGCTTAGAAGTCCAGTCCTATGGCTACACCTTC | CASSLEVQSYGYTF | . | TRBV7-2 | . | TRBJ1-2
TGCAGCGTTGCAGGGGGCAATGCGTTCACGGGGGGCCGCGAAGAGACCCAGTACTTC | CSVAGGNAFTGGREETQYF | . | TRBV29-1 | . | TRBJ2-5
TGTGCCAGTAGAAGGACTAGCGGAAACATTCAGTACTTC | CASRRTSGNIQYF | . | TRBV19 | TRBD2 | TRBJ2-4
TGTGCCAGCAGGGACCCGGAAGGAGAGACCCAGTACTTC | CASRDPEGETQYF | few | TRBV2 | . | TRBJ2-5
TGTGCCAGCAAAATAATGGCCGGAACGCAGTATTTT | CASKIMAGTQYF | few | TRBV12-3/TRBV12-4 | . | TRBJ2-3
TGTGCCAGCAGCTTCGGACAGGGTTGGGGCTACACCTTC | CASSFGQGWGYTF | . | TRBV7-9 | TRBD1 | TRBJ1-2
TGTGCCAGCAGTTTACACGGGAGGGAGGGCCCCCAAGAGACCCAGTACTTC | CASSLHGREGPQETQYF | few | TRBV12-3/TRBV12-4 | TRBD2 | TRBJ2-5
TGCGCCAGCAGCCTGGACACCAGCACAGATAGGCAGTATTTT | CASSLDTSTDRQYF | . | TRBV5-1 | . | TRBJ2-3
TGTGCCAGCAGCCAAGATTACGGACAGCTCCATGGCTACACCTTC | CASSQDYGQLHGYTF | . | TRBV14 | . | TRBJ1-2
TGTGCCAGCAGCCAGCGACTAGCGGGAGCAGACTCCTACAATGAGCAGTTCTTC | CASSQRLAGADSYNEQFF | . | TRBV14 | TRBD2 | TRBJ2-1
TGTGCCAGCAGTTTGCCCCTCGCAGGGGGCCCCATAGGGACCCAGTACTTC | CASSLPLAGGPIGTQYF | . | TRBV12-3/TRBV12-4 | TRBD1 | TRBJ2-5
TGTGCCAGCAGCCAAGACAGGACCCGAAGCACCGGGGAGCTGTTTTTT | CASSQDRTRSTGELFF | . | TRBV4-2 | . | TRBJ2-2
TGTGCCAGCAGCAAAGGCGGCGCGCTCGTATGTAATATGGAGCAGTTCTTC | CASSKGGALVCNMEQFF | once | TRBV21-1 | . | TRBJ2-1
TGTGCCAGCAGCTCCCCTTTCGACGAGCAGTACTTC | CASSSPFDEQYF | . | TRBV7-9 | . | TRBJ2-7